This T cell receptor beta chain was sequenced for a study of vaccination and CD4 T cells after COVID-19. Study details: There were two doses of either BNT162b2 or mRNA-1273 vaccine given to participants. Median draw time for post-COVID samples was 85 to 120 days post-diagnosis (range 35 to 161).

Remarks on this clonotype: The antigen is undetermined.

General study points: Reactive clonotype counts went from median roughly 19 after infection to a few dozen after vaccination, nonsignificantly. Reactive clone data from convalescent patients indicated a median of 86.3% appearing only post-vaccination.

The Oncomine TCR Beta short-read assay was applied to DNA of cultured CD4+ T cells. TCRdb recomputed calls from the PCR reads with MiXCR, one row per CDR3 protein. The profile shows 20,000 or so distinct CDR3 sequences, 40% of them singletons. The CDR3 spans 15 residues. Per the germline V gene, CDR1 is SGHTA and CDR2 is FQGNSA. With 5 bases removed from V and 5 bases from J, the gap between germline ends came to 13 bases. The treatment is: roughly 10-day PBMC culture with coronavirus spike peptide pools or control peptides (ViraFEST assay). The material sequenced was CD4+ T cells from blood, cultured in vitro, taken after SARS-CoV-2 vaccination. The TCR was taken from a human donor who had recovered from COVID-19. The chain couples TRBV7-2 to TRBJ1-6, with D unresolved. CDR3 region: CASSLVGRNNSPLHF. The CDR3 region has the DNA TGTGCCAGCAGCCTCGTGGGGAGGAATAATTCACCCCTCCACTTT. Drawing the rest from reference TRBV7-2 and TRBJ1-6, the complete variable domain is GAGVSQSPSNKVTEKGKDVELRCDPISGHTALYWYRQSLGQGLEFLIYFQGNSAPDKSGLPSDRFSAERTGGSVSTLTIQRTQQEDSAVYLCASSLVGRNNSPLHFGNGTRLTVT.